A single sample is the source of the 21 T cell receptor beta chains below, sequenced in a study of T cells in narcolepsy. The protocol was immunoSEQ multiplex PCR, while the TCRdb copy is restricted to in-frame clones and leaves out a portion. This table has around 32,000 clones, around 75% appearing once. Sample: CD45RA- memory CD4+ T cells from PBMCs. These receptors all come from a human donor with narcolepsy.

The chain recombines TRBV30 with TRBJ1-2, with 9 bases identical to TRBD1. This CDR3 has 13 amino acids. V gave up 8 bases and J gave up 0 bases; unmatched junction bases: 4. Germline assignment: CDR1 GTSNPN and CDR2 SVGIG (reference sequence). CDR3 residues: CAGDRGTNYGYTF. In DNA, the CDR3 is TGTGCCGGTGACAGGGGGACTAACTATGGCTACACCTTC.

The table lists this clone with a few counts. This chain joins TRBV7-8 and TRBJ1-3; D is undetermined. Germline V lookup: CDR1 SGHVS, CDR2 FQNEAQ. The CDR3 covers 15 residues. Trimming removed 0 bases at V and 0 bases at J, with 6 bases between. The CDR3, as DNA: TGTGCCAGCAGCTTAGCGACATCCTCTGGAAACACCATATATTTT. It is translated as CASSLATSSGNTIYF.

This chain links TRBV7-2 with TRBJ2-6; D not certain. The CDR3 spans 14 residues. Germline V gene lookup returns CDR1 SGHTA and CDR2 FQGNSA. V lost 11 bases to trimming and J lost 0 bases, with 11 bases between them. The CDR3 loop reads CAGSETSGANVLTF. The CDR3, as DNA: TGTGCCGGTTCGGAGACCTCTGGGGCCAACGTCCTGACTTTC.

Turning to this clone: Other DNA sequences within the sample encode an identical CDR3. V usage is TRBV29-1 and J usage is TRBJ1-2; 7 bases are a match to TRBD1. The CDR3 sequence is 16 residues long. Trimming took 6 bases from V and 6 from J; bases not matched to a gene: 19. Germline loops: CDR1 SQVTM, CDR2 ANQGSEA. The CDR3 here is CSVELPGGRGEHGYTF. The CDR3 DNA is TGCAGCGTGGAACTACCAGGGGGGCGCGGCGAACATGGCTACACCTTC. The full variable domain, rest sourced from reference TRBV29-1 and TRBJ1-2, is SAVISQKPSRDICQRGTSLTIQCQVDSQVTMMFWYRQQPGQSLTLIATANQGSEATYESGFVIDKFPISRPNLTFSTLTVSNMSPEDSSIYLCSVELPGGRGEHGYTFGSGTRLTVV.

The rearrangement uses TRBV6-5 and TRBJ1-1; the D gene is possibly TRBD1 (5 bases). The length of the CDR3 is 14 residues. Germline V gives CDR1 MNHEY, CDR2 SVGAGI. Deletions cut 8 bases from V and 1 base from J, with 14 bases between. The CDR3 is CASHTGDPNTEAFF. The CDR3, as DNA: TGTGCCAGCCACACAGGCGACCCGAACACTGAAGCTTTCTTT.

V usage is TRBV29-1 and J usage is TRBJ2-5; 9 bases are a match to TRBD1. With V trimmed by 7 bases and J by 5 bases, 8 bases remained unmatched. CDR1 SQVTM and CDR2 ANQGSEA come from the germline V gene. This CDR3 contains 13 residues. The CDR3 coding sequence is TGCAGCGAGAAACAGGGGGCGGCGGAGACCCAGTACTTC. The encoded protein is CSEKQGAAETQYF.

CDR3 DNA sequence: TGCGCCAGCAGGACAGAGCACCAAGAGACCCAGTACTTC. Its protein is CASRTEHQETQYF. The genes are TRBV4-3 and TRBJ2-5; the D gene is possibly TRBD1 (5 bases). Trimming cost V 6 bases and J 0 bases, with 8 bases left between them. This CDR3 is built from 13 residues. Germline loops: CDR1 LGHNA, CDR2 YSLEER.

V gene TRBV27 combines with J gene TRBJ2-7, with D maybe TRBD2 (5 bases). This CDR3 contains 16 residues. The ends were cut back, 7 bases at V and 2 bases at J, with 21 bases in the middle. Germline V gives CDR1 MNHEY, CDR2 SMNVEV (reference sequence). As DNA, the CDR3 is TGTGCCAGCACCCTTTCCTGGGCTAGCCCAGCCTACGAGCAGTACTTC. Protein: CASTLSWASPAYEQYF.

This chain connects TRBV27 to TRBJ2-5, with D possibly being TRBD2 (5 bases). CDR1 MNHEY and CDR2 SMNVEV come from the germline V gene (reference sequence). The CDR3 has 16 amino acids. The V and J ends lost 2 bases and 2 bases respectively, with 15 bases between them. This chain's CDR3 is CASSLNPGWGQETQYF. For the CDR3, the DNA is TGTGCCAGCAGTTTAAACCCGGGGTGGGGACAAGAGACCCAGTACTTC.

In its sample, this clone was seen a few times. V gene TRBV6-4 combines with J gene TRBJ2-7, with D tentatively TRBD2 (6 bases). From germline, CDR1 is MRHNA and CDR2 SNTAGT. The CDR3 spans 15 residues. V shed 10 bases and J shed 4 bases, with 23 bases lying between them. This CDR3 is CAIRDSKLRRYEQYF. CDR3 sequence (DNA): TGTGCCATCCGGGACTCAAAGTTAAGGAGGTACGAGCAGTACTTC.

The chain recombines TRBV15 with TRBJ1-4, with D unclear. CDR1 is LNHNV, CDR2 YYDKDF, per germline (reference sequence). The V end was cut by 0 bases, the J end by 7 bases, with 9 bases between. CDR3 length equals 14 residues. As DNA, the CDR3 is TGTGCCACCAGCAGAGAAAGGTGGGCTGAAAAACTGTTTTTT. Translation: CATSRERWAEKLFF.

The CDR3 spells CASSYVSTDTQYF. CDR3 DNA: TGTGCCAGCAGTTACGTAAGCACAGATACGCAGTATTTT. The V gene is TRBV6-6, the J gene TRBJ2-3; D not resolved. The CDR3 extends over 13 amino acids. The ends were cut back, 2 bases at V and 0 bases at J, with 3 bases in the middle. Germline CDR1 is MNHNY and CDR2 is SVGAGI (reference sequence).

A few counts support this clone. CDR3 region: CASSTPGLAGVKYPYEQYF. As DNA, the CDR3 is TGTGCCAGCAGCACACCGGGACTAGCGGGAGTCAAATATCCCTACGAGCAGTACTTC. V is TRBV5-4 and J is TRBJ2-7; 14 nucleotides align to TRBD2. CDR3 length: 19 residues. The V gene's germline CDR1 is SGHNT and CDR2 YYREEE (reference sequence). After removal of 4 bases from V and 2 bases from J, the junction contained 14 bases not matched to a gene.

V is TRBV19 and J is TRBJ2-5, with D hard to call. There are 12 residues in the CDR3. CDR1 and CDR2 from the germline V gene are LNHDA and SQIVND (reference sequence). The V end was cut by 8 bases, the J end by 3 bases, with 10 bases between. The CDR3 sequence is CASPRLKETQYF. CDR3 coding DNA: TGTGCCAGTCCGCGGCTCAAAGAGACCCAGTACTTC.

The J gene is TRBJ1-3, the V gene TRBV7-8; TRBD1 matches at 8 bases. Trimming removed 5 bases from V and 0 bases from J; junction bases left unmatched: 3. The CDR3 contains 15 residues. Germline assignment: CDR1 SGHVS and CDR2 FQNEAQ. The CDR3 DNA is TGTGCCAGCAGCAGCGACAGGGGCTCTGGAAACACCATATATTTT. Translation: CASSSDRGSGNTIYF.

This sequence joins TRBV27 and TRBJ1-4; possible D gene TRBD1, 5 bases. V lost 3 bases and J 7 bases, leaving 21 bases between the germline ends. The CDR3 sequence is 17 residues long. Germline loops: CDR1 MNHEY, CDR2 SMNVEV (reference sequence). CDR3 sequence (DNA): TGTGCCAGCAGTTTTCGAACTCGTGTAGGGCAGGGTGAAAAACTGTTTTTT. It codes for CASSFRTRVGQGEKLFF.

This clone was picked up one time. A junction end diverges from the germline sequence, so it may reflect a read error. This chain connects TRBV27 to TRBJ2-6; no firm D call. Germline values: CDR1 MNHEY, CDR2 SMNVEV (reference sequence). The CDR3 contains 13 residues. CDR3 sequence: CASNLSGANVLTF. DNA of the CDR3: TGTGCCAGCAATTTATCGGGGGCCAACGTCCTGACTTTC.

V gene TRBV27 combines with J gene TRBJ2-5; D is perhaps TRBD1 (6 bases). Trimming cost V 6 bases and J 3 bases, with 26 bases left between them. This CDR3 contains 18 residues. Germline V lookup: CDR1 MNHEY, CDR2 SMNVEV (reference sequence). The CDR3 region is CASRRDPSRGFGEETQYF. DNA for the CDR3: TGTGCCAGCAGACGAGACCCGAGCAGGGGCTTTGGGGAAGAGACCCAGTACTTC.

The V and J genes are TRBV6-1 and TRBJ2-7; 14 nucleotides agree with TRBD2. This CDR3 spans 14 amino acids. CDR1 MNHNS and CDR2 SASEGT come from the germline V gene. J gave up 7 bases and V 6 bases, and 5 bases lay outside the gene matches. The CDR3 DNA reads TGTGCCAGCAGCCGACTAGCGGGAGGGCATGAGCAGTACTTC. Encoded protein: CASSRLAGGHEQYF.

V usage is TRBV7-9 and J usage is TRBJ2-2; 8 nucleotides match TRBD1. Germline CDR1 reads SEHNR; CDR2 reads FQNEAQ (reference sequence). V lost 11 bases, J lost 1 base, and 6 bases stayed unmatched. The CDR3 totals 14 residues. CDR3: CAVTDRGNTGELFF. DNA of the CDR3: TGTGCCGTTACCGACAGGGGGAACACCGGGGAGCTGTTTTTT.

The CDR3 DNA sequence: TGTGCCAGCAACAGGGGCGTAGGACAAGAGACCCAGTACTTC. Protein sequence: CASNRGVGQETQYF. This chain joins TRBV6-5 and TRBJ2-5, with 7 bases fitting TRBD1. Looked up from germline, CDR1 is MNHEY and CDR2 is SVGAGI. Trimming removed 7 bases from V and 2 bases from J; junction bases left unmatched: 7. This CDR3 is built from 14 residues.